These 14 T cell receptor beta chains were sequenced from one sample in a study of blood T cell repertoires in COVID-19 (dated by TCRdb to 2018 to 2021). Library creation used the immunoSEQ multiplex PCR assay. Sourced from immuneACCESS, this table was stored by TCRdb with only in-frame sequences that have V and J called. A share of the clones is absent; for the studies checked, an unresolved V gene accounts for under half, and the remainder has no known explanation. A total of some 56,000 clones appear in this sample, around four fifths of them only once. Roughly 13% of the sample rests with the top ten. Sequencing was performed on peripheral blood. These receptors all stem from a woman aged 80 or over with acute or convalescent COVID-19.

J is TRBJ1-3 and V is TRBV6-5; 8 nucleotides match TRBD1. CDR1 is MNHEY and CDR2 is SVGAGI in the germline V gene. The CDR3 is 15 residues long. J was trimmed by 2 bases and V by 6 bases; bases with no gene match: 6. CDR3 coding DNA: TGTGCCAGCAGATTGGACAGGGCCCCTGGAAACACCATATATTTT. Translation: CASRLDRAPGNTIYF.

The sample holds one count of this clone. This rearrangement joins TRBV25-1 to TRBJ2-7; TRBD2 matches at 10 bases. The junction had 6 bases not matched to a gene; V was cut back by 3 bases and J by 4 bases. Germline-derived CDR1 and CDR2 are MGHDK and SYGVNS. This CDR3 contains 15 residues. The CDR3 spells CASSDIAGGLYEQYF. The CDR3 bases are TGTGCCAGCAGTGATATAGCGGGGGGTTTATACGAGCAGTACTTC.

This clone was recorded a few times. The V gene is TRBV14, the J gene TRBJ1-1; D call uncertain. This CDR3 comprises 13 residues. Between the trimmed V and J ends, which lost 5 bases and 3 bases, there was a span of 10 bases. CDR1 and CDR2 from the germline V gene are SGHDN and FVKESK. This CDR3 reads CASSSHRDTEAFF. The CDR3 nucleotides read TGTGCCAGCAGCTCACATCGGGACACTGAAGCTTTCTTT.

This chain links TRBV30 with TRBJ1-2; TRBD1 might be the D (6 bases). V lost 2 bases and J 6 bases, leaving 13 bases between the germline ends. CDR1 is GTSNPN and CDR2 is SVGIG in the germline V gene (reference sequence). There are 13 residues in the CDR3. The CDR3 reads CAWSWRQGHGYTF. DNA of the CDR3: TGTGCCTGGAGTTGGAGGCAGGGGCATGGCTACACCTTC.

In its sample, this clone was seen a few times. The V gene is TRBV13, the J gene TRBJ1-3; 7 bases agree with TRBD1. Trimming took 5 bases from V and 3 from J; bases not matched to a gene: 4. This CDR3 is built from 14 residues. Germline V CDR1 and CDR2: PRHDT, FYEKMQ (reference sequence). The CDR3 region has the DNA TGTGCCAGCAGCCAAGACAGGGATGGAAACACCATATATTTT. Its translation is CASSQDRDGNTIYF.

This clone was counted only a few times. The rearrangement joins TRBV11-3 to TRBJ2-7, with TRBD1 matching over 8 bases. Germline CDR1 reads SGHNT; CDR2 reads YENEEA. The CDR3 is 13 residues long. Unmatched junction bases numbered 5, after V lost 5 bases and J lost 5 bases. CDR3 DNA: TGTGCCAGCAGCCTGGACAGGGTCCACGAGCAGTACTTC. Its protein product is CASSLDRVHEQYF.

This clone came up once. The gene calls are TRBV9 and TRBJ1-2; D unresolved. The CDR3 extends over 13 amino acids. V dropped 4 bases and J dropped 4 bases, with 11 bases sitting between them. Germline V CDR1 and CDR2: SGDLS, YYNGEE. The CDR3 here is CASSQPAVYGYTF. CDR3 nucleotide sequence: TGTGCCAGCAGCCAACCCGCGGTCTATGGCTACACCTTC.

The chain has TRBV19 and TRBJ1-3; 7 nucleotides line up with TRBD1. CDR3 length equals 14 residues. V trimming: 4 bases; J trimming: 3 bases; junction bases outside the gene matches: 3. Germline CDR1 and CDR2: LNHDA and SQIVND (reference sequence). The CDR3: CASSSGQDGNTIYF. CDR3 sequence (DNA): TGTGCCAGTAGTAGTGGACAGGATGGAAACACCATATATTTT.

This rearrangement joins TRBV5-1 to TRBJ1-2, with TRBD1 matching 8 bases. Germline V gene lookup returns CDR1 SGHRS and CDR2 YFSETQ. The trim removed 7 bases at V and 3 bases at J, leaving 2 bases unmatched. The CDR3 has 12 amino acids. CDR3 in amino acids: CASGQGDYGYTF. The CDR3, as DNA: TGCGCCAGCGGACAGGGTGACTATGGCTACACCTTC.

In nucleotides, the CDR3 is TGCGCCAGCAGTCAAGGGGGCGCAGGGCAGCCCCAGCATTTT. This sequence encodes CASSQGGAGQPQHF. V gene TRBV5-1 combines with J gene TRBJ1-5; 7 bases fit TRBD1. The CDR3 runs 14 residues. Trimming took 5 bases from V and 7 from J; bases not matched to a gene: 9. CDR1 and CDR2 (germline): SGHRS, YFSETQ.

This clone was observed once. CDR3 sequence reads: CSASSAQGNYGYTF. The CDR3 bases are TGCAGTGCTAGTTCTGCACAGGGAAACTATGGCTACACCTTC. This chain connects TRBV20-1 to TRBJ1-2, with D tentatively TRBD1 (6 bases). CDR1 DFQATT and CDR2 SNEGSKA come from the germline V gene (reference sequence). This CDR3 comprises 14 residues. V gave up 3 bases and J gave up 2 bases, with 13 bases separating them.

This rearrangement joins TRBV6-5 to TRBJ1-3, with D possibly matching TRBD1 (6 bases). The germline V gene has CDR1 MNHEY and CDR2 SVGAGI. The CDR3 sequence is 12 residues long. Trimming removed 4 bases from V and 9 bases from J, with 10 bases in between. The DNA for the CDR3 is TGTGCCAGCAGTTGGGAGGGGGGCACCATATATTTT. Protein: CASSWEGGTIYF.

The chain joins TRBV19 to TRBJ1-2, with D perhaps matching TRBD1 (5 bases). Trimming shortened V by 4 bases and J by 1 base, and 7 bases separated the two germline ends. CDR1 is LNHDA, CDR2 SQIVND, per germline (reference sequence). The CDR3 covers 13 residues. The CDR3, as DNA: TGTGCCAGTAGTACCCAGGGTAACTATGGCTACACCTTC. The encoded protein is CASSTQGNYGYTF. Full variable domain (remainder filled in from reference TRBV19 and TRBJ1-2): DGGITQSPKYLFRKEGQNVTLSCEQNLNHDAMYWYRQDPGQGLRLIYYSQIVNDFQKGDIAEGYSVSREKKESFPLTVTSAQKNPTAFYLCASSTQGNYGYTFGSGTRLTVV.

The chain recombines TRBV5-1 with TRBJ1-4; 11 nucleotides match TRBD1. Germline trimming cut 4 bases from V and 7 bases from J; bases unmatched to any gene: 3. Germline V gives CDR1 SGHRS, CDR2 YFSETQ. The CDR3 consists of 14 residues. This CDR3 reads CASSPGQGGEKLFF. The CDR3 nucleotides read TGCGCCAGCAGCCCGGGACAGGGGGGTGAAAAACTGTTTTTT.